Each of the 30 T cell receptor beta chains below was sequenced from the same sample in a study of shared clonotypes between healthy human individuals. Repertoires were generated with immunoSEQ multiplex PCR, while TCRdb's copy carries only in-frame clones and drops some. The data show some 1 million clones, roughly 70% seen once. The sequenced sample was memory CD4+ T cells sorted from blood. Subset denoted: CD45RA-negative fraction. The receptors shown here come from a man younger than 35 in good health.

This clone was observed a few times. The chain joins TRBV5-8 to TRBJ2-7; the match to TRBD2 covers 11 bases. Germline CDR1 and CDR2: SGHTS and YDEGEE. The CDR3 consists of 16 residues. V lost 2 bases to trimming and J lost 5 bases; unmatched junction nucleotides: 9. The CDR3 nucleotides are TGTGCCAGCAGCTTTAGCGGGAGGGCCCTCGTCGACGAGCAGTACTTC. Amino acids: CASSFSGRALVDEQYF.

In nucleotides, the CDR3 is TGCGCCAGCAGCTGGGGACAGTCGGGTCCTTTTGGCTACACCTTC. Protein: CASSWGQSGPFGYTF. This sequence joins TRBV5-1 and TRBJ1-2; 7 bases line up with TRBD1. V shed 3 bases and J 7 bases; nucleotides not matched to a gene: 12. This CDR3 has 15 amino acids. The germline gives CDR1 SGHRS, CDR2 YFSETQ.

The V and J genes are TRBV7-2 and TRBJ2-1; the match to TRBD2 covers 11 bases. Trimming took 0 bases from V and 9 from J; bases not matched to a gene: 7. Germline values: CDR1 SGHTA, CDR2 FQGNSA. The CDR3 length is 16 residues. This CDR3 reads CASSLAFGSGGGEQFF. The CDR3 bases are TGTGCCAGCAGCTTAGCATTCGGTAGCGGGGGGGGTGAGCAGTTCTTC. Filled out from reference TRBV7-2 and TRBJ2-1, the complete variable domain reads GAGVSQSPSNKVTEKGKDVELRCDPISGHTALYWYRQSLGQGLEFLIYFQGNSAPDKSGLPSDRFSAERTGGSVSTLTIQRTQQEDSAVYLCASSLAFGSGGGEQFFGPGTRLTVL.

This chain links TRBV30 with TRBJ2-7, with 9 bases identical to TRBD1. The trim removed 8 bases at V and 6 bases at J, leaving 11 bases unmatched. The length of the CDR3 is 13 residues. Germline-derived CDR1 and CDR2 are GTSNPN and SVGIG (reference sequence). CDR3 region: CAGSPGQGGEQYF. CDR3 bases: TGTGCCGGATCCCCGGGACAGGGAGGCGAGCAGTACTTC.

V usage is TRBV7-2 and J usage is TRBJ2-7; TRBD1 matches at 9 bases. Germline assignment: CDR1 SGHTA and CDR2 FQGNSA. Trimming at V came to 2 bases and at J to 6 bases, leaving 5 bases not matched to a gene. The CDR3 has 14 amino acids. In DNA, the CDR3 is TGTGCCAGCAGCTTACGACAGGGGGTAGTCGAGCAGTACTTC. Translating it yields CASSLRQGVVEQYF.

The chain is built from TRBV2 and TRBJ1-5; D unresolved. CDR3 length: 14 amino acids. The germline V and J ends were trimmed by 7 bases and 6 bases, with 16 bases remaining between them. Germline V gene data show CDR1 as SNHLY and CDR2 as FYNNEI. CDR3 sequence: CASKIDRIIQPQHF. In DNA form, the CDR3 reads TGTGCCAGCAAAATCGATAGGATTATTCAGCCCCAGCATTTT.

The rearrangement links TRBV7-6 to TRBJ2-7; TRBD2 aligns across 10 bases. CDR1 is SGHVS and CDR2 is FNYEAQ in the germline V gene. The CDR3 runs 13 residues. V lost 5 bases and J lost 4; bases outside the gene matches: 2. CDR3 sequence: CASSQTSGYEQYF. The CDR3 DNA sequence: TGTGCCAGCAGCCAGACTAGCGGGTACGAGCAGTACTTC. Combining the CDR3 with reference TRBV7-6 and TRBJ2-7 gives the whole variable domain GAGVSQSPRYKVTKRGQDVALRCDPISGHVSLYWYRQALGQGPEFLTYFNYEAQQDKSGLPNDRFSAERPEGSISTLTIQRTEQRDSAMYRCASSQTSGYEQYFGPGTRLTVT.

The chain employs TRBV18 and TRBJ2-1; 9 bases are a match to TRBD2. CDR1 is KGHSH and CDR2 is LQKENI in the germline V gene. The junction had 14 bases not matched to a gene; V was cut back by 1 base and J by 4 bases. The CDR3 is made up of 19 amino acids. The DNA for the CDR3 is TGTGCCAGCTCACCACGTAAGAGCCCAGGGACTAGCTCGTACAATGAGCAGTTCTTC. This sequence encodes CASSPRKSPGTSSYNEQFF.

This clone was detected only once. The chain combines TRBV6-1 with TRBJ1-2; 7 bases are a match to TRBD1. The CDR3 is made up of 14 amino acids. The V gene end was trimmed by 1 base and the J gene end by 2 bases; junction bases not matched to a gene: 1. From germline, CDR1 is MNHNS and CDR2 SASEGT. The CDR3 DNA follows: TGTGCCAGCAGTGAAGTACAGGGGAACTATGGCTACACCTTC. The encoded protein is CASSEVQGNYGYTF.

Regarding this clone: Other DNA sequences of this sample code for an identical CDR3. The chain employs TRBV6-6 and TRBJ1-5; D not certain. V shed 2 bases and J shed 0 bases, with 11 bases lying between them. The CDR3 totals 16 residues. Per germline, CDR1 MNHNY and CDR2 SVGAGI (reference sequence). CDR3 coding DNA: TGTGCCAGCAGTTACCCCCCCCGGGATAGCAATCAGCCCCAGCATTTT. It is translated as CASSYPPRDSNQPQHF.

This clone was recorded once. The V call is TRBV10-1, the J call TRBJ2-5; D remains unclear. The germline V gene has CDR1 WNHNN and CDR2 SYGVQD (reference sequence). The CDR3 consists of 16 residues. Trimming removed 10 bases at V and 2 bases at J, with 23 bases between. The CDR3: CAIDGIPGQEQETQYF. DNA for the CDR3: TGCGCCATCGATGGGATCCCTGGCCAGGAGCAAGAGACCCAGTACTTC.

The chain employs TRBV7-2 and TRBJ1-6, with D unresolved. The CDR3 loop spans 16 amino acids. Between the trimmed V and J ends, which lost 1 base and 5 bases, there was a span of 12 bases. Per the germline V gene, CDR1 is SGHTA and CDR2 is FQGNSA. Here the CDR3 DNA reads TGTGCCAGCAGCTTAGGGTCCGGAGGGAATAATTCACCCCTCCACTTT. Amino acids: CASSLGSGGNNSPLHF.

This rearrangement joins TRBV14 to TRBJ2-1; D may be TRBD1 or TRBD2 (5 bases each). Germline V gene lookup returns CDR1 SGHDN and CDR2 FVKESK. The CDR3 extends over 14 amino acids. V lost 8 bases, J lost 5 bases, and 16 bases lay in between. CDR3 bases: TGTGCCAGCGCCAGGGATTCGGGGAACAATGAGCAGTTCTTC. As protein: CASARDSGNNEQFF.

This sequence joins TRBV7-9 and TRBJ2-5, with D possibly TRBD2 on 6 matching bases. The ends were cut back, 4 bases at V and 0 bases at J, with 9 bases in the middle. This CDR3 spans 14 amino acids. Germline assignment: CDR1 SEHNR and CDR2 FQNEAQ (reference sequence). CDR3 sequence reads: CASSSGDYQETQYF. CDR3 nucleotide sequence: TGTGCCAGCAGCTCGGGGGACTACCAAGAGACCCAGTACTTC.

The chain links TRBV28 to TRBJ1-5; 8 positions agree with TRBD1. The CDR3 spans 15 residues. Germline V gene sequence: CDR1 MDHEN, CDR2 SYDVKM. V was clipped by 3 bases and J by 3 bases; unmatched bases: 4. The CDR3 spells CASSFRQGNNQPQHF. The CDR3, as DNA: TGTGCCAGCAGTTTTAGACAGGGGAACAATCAGCCCCAGCATTTT. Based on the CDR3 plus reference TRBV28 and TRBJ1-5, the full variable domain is DVKVTQSSRYLVKRTGEKVFLECVQDMDHENMFWYRQDPGLGLRLIYFSYDVKMKEKGDIPEGYSVSREKKERFSLILESASTNQTSMYLCASSFRQGNNQPQHFGDGTRLSIL.

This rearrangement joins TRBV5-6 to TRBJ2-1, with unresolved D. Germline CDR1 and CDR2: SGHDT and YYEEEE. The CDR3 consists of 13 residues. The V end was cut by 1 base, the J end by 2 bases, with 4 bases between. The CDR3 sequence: CASSLQAYNEQFF. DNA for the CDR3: TGTGCCAGCAGCTTGCAAGCCTACAATGAGCAGTTCTTC.

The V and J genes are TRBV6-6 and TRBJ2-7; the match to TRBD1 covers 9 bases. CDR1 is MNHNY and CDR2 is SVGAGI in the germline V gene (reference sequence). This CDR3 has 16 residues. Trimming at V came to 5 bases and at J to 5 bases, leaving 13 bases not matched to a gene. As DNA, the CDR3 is TGTGCCAGCAGTCCCCCTGGAGGGACAGGGAGACACGAGCAGTACTTC. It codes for CASSPPGGTGRHEQYF.

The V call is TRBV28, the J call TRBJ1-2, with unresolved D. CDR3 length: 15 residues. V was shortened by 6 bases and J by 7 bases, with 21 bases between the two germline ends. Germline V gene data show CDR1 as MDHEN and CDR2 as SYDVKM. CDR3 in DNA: TGTGCCAGCAGGCCAACGGGAAACCCCTCCTCTGGCTACACCTTC. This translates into CASRPTGNPSSGYTF.

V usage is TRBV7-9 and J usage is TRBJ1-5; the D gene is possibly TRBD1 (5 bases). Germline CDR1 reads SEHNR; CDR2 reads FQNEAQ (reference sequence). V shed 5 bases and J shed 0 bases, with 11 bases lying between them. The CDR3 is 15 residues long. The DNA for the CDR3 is TGTGCCAGCAGCCCCGGGACGGATAGCAATCAGCCCCAGCATTTT. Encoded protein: CASSPGTDSNQPQHF. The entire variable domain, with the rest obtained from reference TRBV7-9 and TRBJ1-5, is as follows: DTGVSQNPRHKITKRGQNVTFRCDPISEHNRLYWYRQTLGQGPEFLTYFQNEAQLEKSRLLSDRFSAERPKGSFSTLEIQRTEQGDSAMYLCASSPGTDSNQPQHFGDGTRLSIL.

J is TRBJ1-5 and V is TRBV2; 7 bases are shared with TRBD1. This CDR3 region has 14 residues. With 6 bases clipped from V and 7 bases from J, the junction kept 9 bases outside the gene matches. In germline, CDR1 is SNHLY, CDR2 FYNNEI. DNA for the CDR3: TGTGCCAGCAGAGGGGGGACAGTGGGGCAGCCCCAGCATTTT. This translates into CASRGGTVGQPQHF.

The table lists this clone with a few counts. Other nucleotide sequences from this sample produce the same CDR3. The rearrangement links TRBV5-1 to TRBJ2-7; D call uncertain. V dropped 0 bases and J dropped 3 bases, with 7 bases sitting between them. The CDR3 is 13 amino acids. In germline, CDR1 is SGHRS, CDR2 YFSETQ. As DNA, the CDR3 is TGCGCCAGCAGCTTGGAAGGGTACTACGAGCAGTACTTC. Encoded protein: CASSLEGYYEQYF.

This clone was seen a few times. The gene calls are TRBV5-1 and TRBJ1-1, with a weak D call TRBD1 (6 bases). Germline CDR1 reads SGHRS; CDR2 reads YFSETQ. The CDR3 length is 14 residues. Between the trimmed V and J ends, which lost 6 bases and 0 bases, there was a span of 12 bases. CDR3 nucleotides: TGCGCCAGCAAGCCAGGGGTGATGAACACTGAAGCTTTCTTT. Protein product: CASKPGVMNTEAFF. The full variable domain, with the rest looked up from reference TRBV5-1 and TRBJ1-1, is KAGVTQTPRYLIKTRGQQVTLSCSPISGHRSVSWYQQTPGQGLQFLFEYFSETQRNKGNFPGRFSGRQFSNSRSEMNVSTLELGDSALYLCASKPGVMNTEAFFGQGTRLTVV.

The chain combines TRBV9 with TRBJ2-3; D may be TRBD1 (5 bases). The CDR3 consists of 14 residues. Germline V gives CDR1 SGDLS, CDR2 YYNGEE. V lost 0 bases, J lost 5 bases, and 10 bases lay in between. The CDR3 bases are TGTGCCAGCAGCGTAGGGGGCCAGCGAGATACGCAGTATTTT. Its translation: CASSVGGQRDTQYF.

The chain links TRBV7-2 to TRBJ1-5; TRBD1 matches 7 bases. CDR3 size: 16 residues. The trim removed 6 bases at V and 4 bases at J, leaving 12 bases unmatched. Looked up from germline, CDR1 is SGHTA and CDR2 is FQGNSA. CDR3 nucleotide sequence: TGTGCCAGCAGTTTTAACTGGGACAGTTCGAATCAGCCCCAGCATTTT. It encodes CASSFNWDSSNQPQHF.

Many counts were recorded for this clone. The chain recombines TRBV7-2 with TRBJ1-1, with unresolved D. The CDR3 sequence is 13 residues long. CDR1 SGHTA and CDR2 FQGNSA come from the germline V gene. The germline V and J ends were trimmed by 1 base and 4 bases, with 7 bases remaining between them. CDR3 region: CASSLGPFTEAFF. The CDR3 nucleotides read TGTGCCAGCAGCTTAGGACCGTTCACTGAAGCTTTCTTT. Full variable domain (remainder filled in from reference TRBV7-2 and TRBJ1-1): GAGVSQSPSNKVTEKGKDVELRCDPISGHTALYWYRQSLGQGLEFLIYFQGNSAPDKSGLPSDRFSAERTGGSVSTLTIQRTQQEDSAVYLCASSLGPFTEAFFGQGTRLTVV.

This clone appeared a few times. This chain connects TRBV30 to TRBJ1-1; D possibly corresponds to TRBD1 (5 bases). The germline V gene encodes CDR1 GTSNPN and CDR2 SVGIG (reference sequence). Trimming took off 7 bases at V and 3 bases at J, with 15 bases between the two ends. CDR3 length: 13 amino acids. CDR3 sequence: CASGRGSDTEAFF. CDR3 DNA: TGTGCCTCCGGAAGGGGTTCGGACACTGAAGCTTTCTTT.

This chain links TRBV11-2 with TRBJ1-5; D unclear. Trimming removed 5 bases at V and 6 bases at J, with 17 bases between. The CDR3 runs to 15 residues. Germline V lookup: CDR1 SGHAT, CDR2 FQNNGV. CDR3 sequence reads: CASSPSQGPGQPQHF. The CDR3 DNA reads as TGTGCCAGCAGCCCCTCTCAAGGGCCGGGTCAGCCCCAGCATTTT.

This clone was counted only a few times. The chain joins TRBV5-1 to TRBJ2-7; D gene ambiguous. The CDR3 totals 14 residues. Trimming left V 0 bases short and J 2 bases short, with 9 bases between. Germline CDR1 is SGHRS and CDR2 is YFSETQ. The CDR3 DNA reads TGCGCCAGCAGCTTGGGAGCGTTGACCTACGAGCAGTACTTC. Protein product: CASSLGALTYEQYF.

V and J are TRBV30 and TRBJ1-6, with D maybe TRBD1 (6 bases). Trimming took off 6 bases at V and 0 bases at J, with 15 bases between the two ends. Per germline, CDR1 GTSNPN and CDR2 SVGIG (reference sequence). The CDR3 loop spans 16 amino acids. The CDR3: CACPGHRSSYNSPLHF. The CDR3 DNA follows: TGTGCCTGTCCGGGACACAGGAGCTCCTATAATTCACCCCTCCACTTT.

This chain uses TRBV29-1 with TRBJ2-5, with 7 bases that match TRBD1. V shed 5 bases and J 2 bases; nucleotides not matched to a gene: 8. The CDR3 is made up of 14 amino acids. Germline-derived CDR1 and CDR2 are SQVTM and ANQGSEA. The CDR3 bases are TGCAGCGTTAAATACCCGGGACAGCAAGAGACCCAGTACTTC. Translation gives CSVKYPGQQETQYF. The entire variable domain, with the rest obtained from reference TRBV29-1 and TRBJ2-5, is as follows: SAVISQKPSRDICQRGTSLTIQCQVDSQVTMMFWYRQQPGQSLTLIATANQGSEATYESGFVIDKFPISRPNLTFSTLTVSNMSPEDSSIYLCSVKYPGQQETQYFGPGTRLLVL.